The T cell receptor beta chain under discussion was sequenced for a study of blood T cell repertoires in COVID-19. Study context: Some COVID-19 samples were acute and others convalescent; all came from the United States, Italy and Spain. Sample material is recorded as cDNA or gDNA derived from T cells, B-cell-depleted T cells, or PBMCs.

Trimming at V came to 5 bases and at J to 6 bases, leaving 12 bases not matched to a gene. Germline values: CDR1 SNHLY, CDR2 FYNNEI. The CDR3 is made up of 15 amino acids. Methods used by the authors: Reference gene primer amplification yielded estimated nucleated cell counts. Profiled with immunoSEQ multiplex PCR; TCRdb holds only in-frame clones, not every one. The DNA gave D and trimming, while V, J and clone size come from that table. The sample has some 270,000 clones; approximately 89% are singletons. Sequencing was done on a sample of peripheral blood. The origin of this receptor is a man aged 35-49 years with active or convalescent COVID-19. The V and J genes are TRBV2 and TRBJ1-1, with 7 bases identical to TRBD1. The CDR3 spells CASSSVQGGWAEAFF. CDR3 bases: TGTGCCAGCAGTTCTGTTCAGGGGGGTTGGGCTGAAGCTTTCTTT. The complete variable domain, with remaining parts taken from reference TRBV2 and TRBJ1-1, reads EPEVTQTPSHQVTQMGQEVILRCVPISNHLYFYWYRQILGQKVEFLVSFYNNEISEKSEIFDDQFSVERPDGSNFTLKIRSTKLEDSAMYFCASSSVQGGWAEAFFGQGTRLTVV.